The source of this T cell receptor beta chain is a study of T cells after yellow fever vaccination. Only a few counts were recorded for this clonotype. What it binds is not known. General study points: Though weaker, the secondary response peaked faster, on day 5 versus 15.

Trimming stripped 0 bases from V and 2 bases from J, with 11 bases between. The CDR3 sequence is 14 residues long. Germline assignment: CDR1 DFQATT and CDR2 SNEGSKA (reference sequence). The study made its TCR cDNA through 5'RACE template switching. That step introduced a universal primer site along with UMIs. TCRdb recomputed calls from the 5' RACE reads with MiXCR, one row per CDR3 protein. The sample contains fewer than 650,000 distinct CDR3 sequences, 20% to 25% of which appear only once. The sequences come from PBMCs, collected 20 to 25 days after the first yellow fever vaccination. This receptor was obtained from a young man who received the YFV17D yellow fever vaccine. The chain carries TRBV20-1 and TRBJ2-7; no firm D call. The CDR3 reads CSARDPLIAYEQYF. CDR3 bases: TGCAGTGCTAGAGATCCCCTGATAGCCTACGAGCAGTACTTC.